Listed below are T cell receptor beta chains from one sample, sequenced in a study of T cell changes during pregnancy in multiple sclerosis. Assay used: immunoSEQ multiplex PCR; TCRdb lists only in-frame clones, some missing. The data show some 40,000 clones, around 90% seen once. The starting material was CD4+ T cells from peripheral blood mononuclear cells, obtained in the first trimester of pregnancy. The receptors shown here come from a female donor with multiple sclerosis, enrolled in a pregnancy study. CDR3s include the opening cysteine and the closing phenylalanine or tryptophan. D genes are given only for firm matches. Clone size is not always given. Where it is, it says once, few, many or a class for expanded clones.

size,J,D,V,DNA,CDR3
-,TRBJ1-2,TRBD1,TRBV19,TGTGCCAGCAGTCCCGGGACAGGGATCTATGGCTACACCTTC,CASSPGTGIYGYTF
-,TRBJ2-5,TRBD2,TRBV19,TGTGCCAGTACCCCCAGCGGGAGAGGAAGGGGCACCCAGTACTTC,CASTPSGRGRGTQYF
-,TRBJ2-4,TRBD1,TRBV5-6,TGTGCCAGCAGCTTGGGCCCCAGACAGGGGAGGGCCAAAAACATTCAGTACTTC,CASSLGPRQGRAKNIQYF
-,TRBJ2-7,TRBD2,TRBV18,TGTGCCAGCTCACCTGGACTAGCGGGAGGGACAGGAGAGCAGTACTTC,CASSPGLAGGTGEQYF
-,TRBJ2-1,TRBD2,TRBV5-4,TGTGCCAGCAGCCCGACTAGCGGGAGTTACAATGAGCAGTTCTTC,CASSPTSGSYNEQFF
few,TRBJ1-2,TRBD1,TRBV7-9,TGTGCCAGCAGCGTCGACAGGGCTAACTATGGCTACACCTTC,CASSVDRANYGYTF
-,TRBJ2-1,-,TRBV11-3,TGTGCCAGCAGCTTAGCCCCCATTGCGGATGAGCAGTTCTTC,CASSLAPIADEQFF
-,TRBJ2-1,TRBD2,TRBV11-2,TGTGCCAGCAGCAGGACTAGCGGGAGCTCCTACAATGAGCAGTTCTTC,CASSRTSGSSYNEQFF
few,TRBJ2-2,-,TRBV6-1,TGTGCCAGCAGTGAAGTCCGGGGATACGGGGAGCTGTTTTTT,CASSEVRGYGELFF
-,TRBJ1-5,TRBD1,TRBV30,TGTGCCTGGGCAGGGGGTGACAATCAGCCCCAGCATTTT,CAWAGGDNQPQHF
-,TRBJ1-5,TRBD1,TRBV4-2,TGTGCCAGCAGCCAAGAAGGACAGGGAAGAGAGCCCCAGCATTTT,CASSQEGQGREPQHF
-,TRBJ2-1,-,TRBV7-8,TGTGCCAGCAGCGCCAGGGGTCGAGACTCCTACAATGAGCAGTTCTTC,CASSARGRDSYNEQFF
once,TRBJ2-7,TRBD1,TRBV5-4,TGTGCCAGCAGCTGGGGTCGGACAGGGTCGACCTTGTACGAGCAGTACTTC,CASSWGRTGSTLYEQYF
-,TRBJ2-5,-,TRBV11-2,TGTGCCAGCAGCTTAGGTGATGGTGTAAGCGGGTTTCAAGAGACCCAGTACTTC,CASSLGDGVSGFQETQYF
medium-sized,TRBJ2-1,TRBD2,TRBV9,TGTGCCAGCAGCCCCAGACTAGCGCTAAATGAGCAGTTCTTC,CASSPRLALNEQFF
-,TRBJ1-1,TRBD1,TRBV19,TGTGCCAGTAGGCTCCGGGACAGGGGGCATAGTGAAGCTTTCTTT,CASRLRDRGHSEAFF
once,TRBJ1-2,TRBD1,TRBV10-3,TGTGCCATCAGTGAGTCGGGGCAGGGGGACTATGGCTACACCTTC,CAISESGQGDYGYTF
once,TRBJ2-1,TRBD2,TRBV9,TGTGCCAGCAGCGAGAGCGGGAGTTGGGACAATGAGCAGTTCTTC,CASSESGSWDNEQFF
-,TRBJ1-2,TRBD1,TRBV29-1,TGCAGCGTTGCTCCGGGACAGGGTGATGGCTACACCTTC,CSVAPGQGDGYTF
once,TRBJ2-3,-,TRBV30,TGTGCCTGGAGTGGGGTGACAATGACCACGCAGTATTTT,CAWSGVTMTTQYF
medium-sized,TRBJ2-7,TRBD1,TRBV7-2,TGTGCCAGCAGCTTATCCGGACAGGCCTACGAGCAGTACTTC,CASSLSGQAYEQYF
-,TRBJ2-7,TRBD1,TRBV19,TGTGCCAGTAGCCGGACAGGGGCTCTTAGCTCCTACGAGCAGTACTTC,CASSRTGALSSYEQYF
-,TRBJ2-1,-,TRBV4-1,TGCGCCAGCAGCCAAGTCGGACATAATGAGCAGTTCTTC,CASSQVGHNEQFF
-,TRBJ1-2,-,TRBV6-1,TGTGCCAGCAGTGTCCGGACTGACCAAATCTATGGCTACACCTTC,CASSVRTDQIYGYTF
-,TRBJ2-7,TRBD1,TRBV5-1,TGCGCCAGCAGCTTGGGTCACCAGGGGGAATCCTACGAGCAGTACTTC,CASSLGHQGESYEQYF
-,TRBJ2-3,TRBD2,TRBV11-2,TGTGCCAGCAGCTTGGCTAGCGGGATGGGCACAGATACGCAGTATTTT,CASSLASGMGTDTQYF
-,TRBJ1-6,TRBD1,TRBV27,TGTGCCAGCAGTTCCTATTTGACAGGGGGCAGTTCACCCCTCCACTTT,CASSSYLTGGSSPLHF
-,TRBJ1-3,-,TRBV13,TGTGCCAGCAGCCTATACCCAACAGGGTTCTCTGGAAACACCATATATTTT,CASSLYPTGFSGNTIYF
once,TRBJ1-2,-,TRBV13,TGTGCCAGCAGCTTAGGGTCCGGGGTGGTCTATGGCTACACCTTC,CASSLGSGVVYGYTF
-,TRBJ1-2,-,TRBV2,TGTGCCAGCAGTGGAGAGTACACCTTC,CASSGEYTF
-,TRBJ2-3,TRBD2,TRBV11-2,TGTGCCAGCAGCTTAGATGGGAGGGTGGCAGATACGCAGTATTTT,CASSLDGRVADTQYF
-,TRBJ1-5,-,TRBV27,TGTGCCAGCCGAACCCAGGGCCCGGGTCAGCCCCAGCATTTT,CASRTQGPGQPQHF
-,TRBJ2-5,-,TRBV28,TGTGCCAGCAGCGGTAGTTGGGAGACCCAGTACTTC,CASSGSWETQYF
-,TRBJ1-1,-,TRBV18,TGTGCCAGCTCACCATCGAGGGCTAGGTATGGGACTGAAGCTTTCTTT,CASSPSRARYGTEAFF
once,TRBJ1-4,-,TRBV2,TGTGCCAGCAGTGATATTTGGACAGCAAATGAAAAACTGTTTTTT,CASSDIWTANEKLFF
medium-sized,TRBJ2-2,-,TRBV5-1,TGCGCCAGCAGGTCTGGCGGGGAGAGCACTGGGGAGCTGTTTTTT,CASRSGGESTGELFF
-,TRBJ2-1,TRBD1,TRBV6-1,TGTGCCAGCAGTGATATGACAGGGGTCGATGAGCAGTTCTTC,CASSDMTGVDEQFF
-,TRBJ2-3,-,TRBV5-1,TGCGCCAGCAGCCTAACCACAGATACGCAGTATTTT,CASSLTTDTQYF
-,TRBJ1-1,-,TRBV19,TGTGCCAGTAGACAGGGCGCGGGCACTGAAGCTTTCTTT,CASRQGAGTEAFF
-,TRBJ1-2,-,TRBV5-4,TGTGCCAGCAGCTTCAATTTTGGCAGCTATGGCTACACCTTC,CASSFNFGSYGYTF
-,TRBJ2-1,-,TRBV2,TGTGCCAGCAGCACTTCACCCGTCACCTACAATGAGCAGTTCTTC,CASSTSPVTYNEQFF
-,TRBJ1-2,-,TRBV5-1,TGCGCCAGCAGCTCAGGCCATAACTATGGCTACACCTTC,CASSSGHNYGYTF
few,TRBJ1-1,-,TRBV28,TGTGCCAGCAGACCGGGGACATTCGCTGAAGCTTTCTTT,CASRPGTFAEAFF
-,TRBJ2-1,-,TRBV7-3,TGTGCCAGCAGGGGTGGGGGCGGGAATGAGCAGTTCTTC,CASRGGGGNEQFF
-,TRBJ1-2,-,TRBV6-1,TGTGCCAGCAGTGAAGTTGGAACAGGGTCCTATGGCTACACCTTC,CASSEVGTGSYGYTF
-,TRBJ2-2,-,TRBV18,TGTGCCAGCTCACCGAAAGGGGGCACCGGGGAGCTGTTTTTT,CASSPKGGTGELFF
-,TRBJ2-5,TRBD2,TRBV9,TGTGCCAGCAGCGTAGGTGGGCTAGCGGGAAGGGAGACCCAGTACTTC,CASSVGGLAGRETQYF
once,TRBJ2-2,TRBD1,TRBV28,TGTGCCAGCAGTCAACAGGGGCTAACCGGGGAGCTGTTTTTT,CASSQQGLTGELFF
-,TRBJ1-4,-,TRBV28,TGTGCCAGCAGCCTGGGACTTAACAATGAAAAACTGTTTTTT,CASSLGLNNEKLFF
-,TRBJ2-2,TRBD1,TRBV11-2,TGTGCCAGCAGAAGACAGGGGGCGACCTACACCGGGGAGCTGTTTTTT,CASRRQGATYTGELFF
-,TRBJ1-1,-,TRBV9,TGTGCCAGCAGCGTAGCTCCGACAGAGAACACTGAAGCTTTCTTT,CASSVAPTENTEAFF
-,TRBJ2-7,TRBD2,TRBV19,TGTGCCAGTAGTATAGATTCTAGCGGGAGGATCAACGAGCAGTACTTC,CASSIDSSGRINEQYF
-,TRBJ2-3,-,TRBV6-6,TGTGCCAGCAATTTCGCAGATACGCAGTATTTT,CASNFADTQYF
-,TRBJ2-5,TRBD1,TRBV5-4,TGTGCCAGCACCTCGGGACAGAAGCAAGAGACCCAGTACTTC,CASTSGQKQETQYF
once,TRBJ2-1,TRBD2,TRBV27,TGTGCCAGCGGATACCCGACCAGCGGGAACTACAATGAGCAGTTCTTC,CASGYPTSGNYNEQFF